The clone carrying this TCR beta chain was recorded once. What it recognizes is unknown. The sample is drawn from a study of blood T cells in healthy people across ages. Alongside a J-beta primer mix, a sample-barcoded 5' primer served in a second PCR lasting roughly 6 to 11 cycles. In TCRdb, the 5' RACE reads were re-called with MiXCR into one record per CDR3 protein. There are hundreds of thousands of distinct CDR3 sequences in the sample; more than 50% occur only once, and 20% to 30% lies in the top ten. In germline, CDR1 is SNHLY, CDR2 FYNNEI. Losses at the gene ends were 6 bases for V and 7 bases for J; bases not matched to a gene: 14. This CDR3 has 15 amino acids. Study-wide results and limits: The diversity estimates, figures obtained from one million T cells, were considered underestimates.

The sequence derives from a man in his forties in good health. This rearrangement joins TRBV2 to TRBJ1-2, with 7 bases identical to TRBD1. Sequenced sample: blood. CDR3 DNA sequence: TGTGCCAGCAGGGTTTTTGCGACAGGGCCAAGTGGCTACACCTTC. Translating gives CASRVFATGPSGYTF.